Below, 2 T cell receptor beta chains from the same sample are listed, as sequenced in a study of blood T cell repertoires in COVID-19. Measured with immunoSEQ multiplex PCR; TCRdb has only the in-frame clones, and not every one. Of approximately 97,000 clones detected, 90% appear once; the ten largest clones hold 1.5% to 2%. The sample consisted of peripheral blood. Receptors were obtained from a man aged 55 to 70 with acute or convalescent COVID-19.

DNA of the CDR3: TGTGCCAGTAGTAGGACCGGGACAGGGAGCTACGAGCAGTACTTC. Protein: CASSRTGTGSYEQYF. The rearrangement joins TRBV19 to TRBJ2-7, with 9 nucleotides matching TRBD1. CDR1 is LNHDA and CDR2 is SQIVND in the germline V gene (reference sequence). The CDR3 is 15 amino acids. Trimming cost V 4 bases and J 3 bases; bases outside gene matches: 7.

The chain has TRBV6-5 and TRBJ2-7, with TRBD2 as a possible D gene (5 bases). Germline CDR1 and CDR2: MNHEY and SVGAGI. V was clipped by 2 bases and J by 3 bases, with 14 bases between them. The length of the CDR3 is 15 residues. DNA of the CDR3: TGTGCCAGCAGTTACGACCGGACTCCTTTCTACGAGCAGTACTTC. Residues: CASSYDRTPFYEQYF.